This T cell receptor (beta chain) appears in the sequencing data of a study of shared clonotypes between healthy human individuals. The overall study: Each donor's CD4 naive and CD4 memory cells filled three plates apiece, CD8 naive two, and CD8 memory one.

Terminally differentiated effector memory CD45RA+ cells were left out of the naive CD8 fraction, which was CD45RO-negative and positively selected for CCR7. Per the germline V gene, CDR1 is SQVTM and CDR2 is ANQGSEA. V was pared by 7 bases and J by 0 bases, with 25 bases between. The CDR3 consists of 18 residues. Assay execution proceeded at the deep level. Produced via immunoSEQ multiplex PCR; TCRdb's table is partial and in-frame only. The sample shows hundreds of thousands of clones, 95% of them seen only once. In its sample, this clone was seen once. Material for sequencing was naive CD8+ T cells sorted from blood. This sequence was found in a woman in her thirties in good health. The chain employs TRBV29-1 and TRBJ2-1; possible D gene TRBD1, 6 bases. CDR3 DNA: TGCAGCGCCTATTCGGGACACACTAGTTCGGGCTCCTACAATGAGCAGTTCTTC. The encoded protein is CSAYSGHTSSGSYNEQFF.